The source of this TCR beta chain is a study of blood T cell repertoires in COVID-19. Study in general: Samples representing acute and convalescent COVID-19 were sourced from the United States, Italy and Spain. In each case, the material was cDNA or gDNA derived from T cells, B-cell-depleted T cells, or PBMCs.

The V gene end was trimmed by 0 bases and the J gene end by 1 base; junction bases not matched to a gene: 7. From germline, CDR1 is SNHLY and CDR2 FYNNEI. The CDR3 extends over 18 amino acids. Authors' methods: Amplifying reference gene primers gave estimates of nucleated cell counts. Sequencing used immunoSEQ multiplex PCR; TCRdb keeps in-frame clones, though not all of them. V and J calls and clone size are as listed in that table; D and trimming were resolved from the DNA. The sample holds more than 85,000 clones, about 87% seen once. The V call is TRBV2, the J call TRBJ2-1; 9 bases align to TRBD1. The origin of this receptor is a human donor in a cohort sampled during active COVID-19. The sample was peripheral blood. The CDR3 region has the DNA TGTGCCAGCAGTGAAGCATTAGGGACAGGGAGGTCCTACAATGAGCAGTTCTTC. Its protein is CASSEALGTGRSYNEQFF.